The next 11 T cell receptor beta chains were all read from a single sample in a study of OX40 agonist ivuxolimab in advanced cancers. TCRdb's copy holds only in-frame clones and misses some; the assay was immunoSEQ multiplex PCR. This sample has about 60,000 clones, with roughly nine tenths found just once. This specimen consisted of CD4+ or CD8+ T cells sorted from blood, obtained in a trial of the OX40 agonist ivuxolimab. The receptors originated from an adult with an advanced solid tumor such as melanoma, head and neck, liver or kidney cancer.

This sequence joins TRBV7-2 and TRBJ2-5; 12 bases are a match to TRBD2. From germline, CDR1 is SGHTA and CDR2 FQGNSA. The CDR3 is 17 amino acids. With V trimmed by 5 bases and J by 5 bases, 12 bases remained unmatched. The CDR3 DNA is TGTGCCAGCAGCATCGGACTAGCGGGATCCACATCGGAGACCCAGTACTTC. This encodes CASSIGLAGSTSETQYF.

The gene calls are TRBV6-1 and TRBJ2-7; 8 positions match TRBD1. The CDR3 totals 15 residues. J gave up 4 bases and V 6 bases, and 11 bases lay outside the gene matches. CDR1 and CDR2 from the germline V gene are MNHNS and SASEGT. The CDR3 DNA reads TGTGCCAGCAGGACCGCCAAAGGACAGGGATACGAGCAGTACTTC. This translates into CASRTAKGQGYEQYF.

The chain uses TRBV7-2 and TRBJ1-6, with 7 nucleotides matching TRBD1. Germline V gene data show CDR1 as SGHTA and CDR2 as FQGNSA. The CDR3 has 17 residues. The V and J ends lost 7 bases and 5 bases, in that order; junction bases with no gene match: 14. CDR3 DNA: TGTGCCAGCACCCTCAACCCCCCCGGGACAGATAATTCACCCCTCCACTTT. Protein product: CASTLNPPGTDNSPLHF.

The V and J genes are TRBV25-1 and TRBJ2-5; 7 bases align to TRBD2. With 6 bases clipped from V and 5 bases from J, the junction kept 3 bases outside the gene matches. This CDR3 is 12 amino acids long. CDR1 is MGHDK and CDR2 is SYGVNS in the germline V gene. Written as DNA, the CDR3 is TGTGCCAGCAGGGGGGGGAAGGAGACCCAGTACTTC. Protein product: CASRGGKETQYF.

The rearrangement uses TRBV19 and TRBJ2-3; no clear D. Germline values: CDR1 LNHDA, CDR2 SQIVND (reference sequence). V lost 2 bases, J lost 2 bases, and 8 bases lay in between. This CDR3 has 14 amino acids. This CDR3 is CASSITVDTDTQYF. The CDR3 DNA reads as TGTGCCAGTAGTATAACGGTTGACACAGATACGCAGTATTTT.

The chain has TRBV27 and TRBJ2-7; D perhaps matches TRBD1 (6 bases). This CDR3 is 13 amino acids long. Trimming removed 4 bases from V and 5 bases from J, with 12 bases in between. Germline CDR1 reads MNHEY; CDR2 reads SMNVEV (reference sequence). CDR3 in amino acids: CASSSDRSNEQYF. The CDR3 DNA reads TGTGCCAGCAGTTCCGACAGGTCCAACGAGCAGTACTTC.

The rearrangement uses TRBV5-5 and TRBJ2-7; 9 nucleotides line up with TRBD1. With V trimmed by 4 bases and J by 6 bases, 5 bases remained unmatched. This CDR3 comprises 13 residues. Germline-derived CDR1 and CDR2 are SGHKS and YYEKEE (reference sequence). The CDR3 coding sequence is TGTGCCAGCAGCCGGGACAGGGTGGTCGAGCAGTACTTC. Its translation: CASSRDRVVEQYF. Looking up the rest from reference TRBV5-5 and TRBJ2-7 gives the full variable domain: DAGVTQSPTHLIKTRGQQVTLRCSPISGHKSVSWYQQVLGQGPQFIFQYYEKEERGRGNFPDRFSARQFPNYSSELNVNALLLGDSALYLCASSRDRVVEQYFGPGTRLTVT.

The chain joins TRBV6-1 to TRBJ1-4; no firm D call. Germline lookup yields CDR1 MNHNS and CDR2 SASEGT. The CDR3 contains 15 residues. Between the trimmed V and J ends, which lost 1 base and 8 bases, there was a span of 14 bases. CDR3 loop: CASSEVSGVQEKLFF. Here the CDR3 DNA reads TGTGCCAGCAGTGAAGTCTCCGGGGTTCAGGAAAAACTGTTTTTT.

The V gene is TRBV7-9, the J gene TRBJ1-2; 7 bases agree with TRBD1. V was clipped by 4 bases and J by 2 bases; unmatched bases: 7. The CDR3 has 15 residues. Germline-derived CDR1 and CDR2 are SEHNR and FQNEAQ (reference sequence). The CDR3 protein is CASSSYRGDNYGYTF. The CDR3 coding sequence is TGTGCCAGCAGCTCCTACAGGGGTGACAACTATGGCTACACCTTC.

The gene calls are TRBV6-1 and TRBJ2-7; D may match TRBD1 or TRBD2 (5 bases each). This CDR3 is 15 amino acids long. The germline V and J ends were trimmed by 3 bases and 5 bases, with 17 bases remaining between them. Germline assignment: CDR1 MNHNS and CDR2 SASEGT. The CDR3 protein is CASSDPGLLQNEQYF. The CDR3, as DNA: TGTGCCAGCAGTGATCCGGGGCTCCTTCAGAACGAGCAGTACTTC.

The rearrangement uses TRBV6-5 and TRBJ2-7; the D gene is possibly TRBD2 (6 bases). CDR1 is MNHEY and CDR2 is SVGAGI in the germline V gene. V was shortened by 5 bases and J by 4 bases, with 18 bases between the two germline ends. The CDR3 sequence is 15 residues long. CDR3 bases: TGTGCCAGCAGTCCCCGACTCCCGGGGGAATACGAGCAGTACTTC. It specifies CASSPRLPGEYEQYF.